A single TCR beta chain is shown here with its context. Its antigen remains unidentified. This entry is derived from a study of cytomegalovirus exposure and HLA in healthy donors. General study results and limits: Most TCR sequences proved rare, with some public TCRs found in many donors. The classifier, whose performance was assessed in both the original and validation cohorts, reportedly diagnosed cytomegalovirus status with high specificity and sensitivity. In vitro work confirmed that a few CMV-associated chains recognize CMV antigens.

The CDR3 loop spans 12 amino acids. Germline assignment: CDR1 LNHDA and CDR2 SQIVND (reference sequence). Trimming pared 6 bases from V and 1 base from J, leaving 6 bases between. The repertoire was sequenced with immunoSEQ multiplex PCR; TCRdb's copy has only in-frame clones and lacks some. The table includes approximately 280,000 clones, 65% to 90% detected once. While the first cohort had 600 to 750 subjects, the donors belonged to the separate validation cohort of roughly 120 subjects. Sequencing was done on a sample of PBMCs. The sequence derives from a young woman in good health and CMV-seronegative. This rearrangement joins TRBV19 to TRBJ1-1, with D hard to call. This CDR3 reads CASRGGNTEAFF. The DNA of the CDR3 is TGTGCCAGTAGGGGAGGGAACACTGAAGCTTTCTTT.